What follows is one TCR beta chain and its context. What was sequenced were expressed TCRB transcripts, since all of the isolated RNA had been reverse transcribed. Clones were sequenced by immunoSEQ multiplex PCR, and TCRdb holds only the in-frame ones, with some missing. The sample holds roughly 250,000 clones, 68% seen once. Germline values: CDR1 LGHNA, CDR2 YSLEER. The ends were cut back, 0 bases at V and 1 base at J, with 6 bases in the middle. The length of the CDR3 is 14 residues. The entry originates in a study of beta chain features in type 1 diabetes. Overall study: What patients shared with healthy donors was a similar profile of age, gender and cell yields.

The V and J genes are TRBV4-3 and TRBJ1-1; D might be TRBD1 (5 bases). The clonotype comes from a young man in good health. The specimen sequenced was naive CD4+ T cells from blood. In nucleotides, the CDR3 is TGCGCCAGCAGCCAAGACAGGGCGAACACTGAAGCTTTCTTT. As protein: CASSQDRANTEAFF.